The clone carrying this T cell receptor (beta chain) was detected only once. Its antigen is unidentified. The CDR3 length is 16 residues. The J segment lost 0 bases and the V segment lost 2 bases, leaving 3 bases of the junction unmatched. The entry originates in a study of cytomegalovirus exposure and HLA in healthy donors. Findings and caveats of the study: Analyses of presence/absence relied on an assumption of roughly uniform sequencing depth across donors. Another analysis was done later, and it associated approximately 18,000 TCR beta sequences with HLA alleles at 0.05 false discovery rate. Equally common other TCR beta chains were less clonally expanded than HLA-associated ones, a later analysis found.

PCR involved 60 Vbeta and 13 Jbeta primers. Sequenced by immunoSEQ multiplex PCR; TCRdb stores in-frame clones only, minus some. Found here are fewer than 180,000 clones, around 79% of them singletons; the top ten hold under 4%. This TCR was recovered from a human donor in good health. The rearrangement uses TRBV23-1 and TRBJ2-2, with TRBD1 identical over 7 bases. TRBV23-1 is marked as an open reading frame, function uncertain. Input material: PBMCs. The CDR3 here is CASSQPGTANTGELFF. The CDR3 DNA follows: TGCGCCAGCAGTCAACCCGGGACAGCGAACACCGGGGAGCTGTTTTTT.